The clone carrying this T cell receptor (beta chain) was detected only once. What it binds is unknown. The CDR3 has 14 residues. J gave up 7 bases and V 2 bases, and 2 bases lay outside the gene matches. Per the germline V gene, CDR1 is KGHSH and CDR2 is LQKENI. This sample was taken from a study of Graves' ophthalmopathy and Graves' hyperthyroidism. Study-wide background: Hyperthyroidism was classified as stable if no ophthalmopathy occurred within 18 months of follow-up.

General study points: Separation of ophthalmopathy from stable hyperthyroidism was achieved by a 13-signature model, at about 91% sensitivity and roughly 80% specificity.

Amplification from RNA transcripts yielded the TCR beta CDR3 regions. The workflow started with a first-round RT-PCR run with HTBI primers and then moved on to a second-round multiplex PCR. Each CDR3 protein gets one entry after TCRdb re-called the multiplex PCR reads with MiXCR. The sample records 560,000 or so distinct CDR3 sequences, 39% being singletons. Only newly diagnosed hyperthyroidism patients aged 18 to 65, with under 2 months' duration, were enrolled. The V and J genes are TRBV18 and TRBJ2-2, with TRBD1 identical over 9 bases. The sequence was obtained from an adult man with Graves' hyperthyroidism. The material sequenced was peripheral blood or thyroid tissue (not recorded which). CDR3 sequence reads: CASSPGTGHGELFF. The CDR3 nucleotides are TGTGCCAGCTCACCAGGGACAGGGCACGGGGAGCTGTTTTTT.